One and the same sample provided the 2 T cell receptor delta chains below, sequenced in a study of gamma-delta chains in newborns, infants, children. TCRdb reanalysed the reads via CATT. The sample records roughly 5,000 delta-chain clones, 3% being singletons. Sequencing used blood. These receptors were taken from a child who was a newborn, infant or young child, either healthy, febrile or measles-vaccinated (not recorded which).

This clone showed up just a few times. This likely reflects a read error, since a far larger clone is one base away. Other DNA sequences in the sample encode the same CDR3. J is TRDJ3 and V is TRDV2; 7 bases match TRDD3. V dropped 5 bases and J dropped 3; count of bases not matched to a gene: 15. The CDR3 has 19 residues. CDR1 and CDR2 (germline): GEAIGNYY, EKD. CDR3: CACVSLGATFGWDTRQMFF. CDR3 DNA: TGTGCCTGTGTGTCCCTGGGGGCTACCTTCGGCTGGGACACCCGACAGATGTTTTTC.

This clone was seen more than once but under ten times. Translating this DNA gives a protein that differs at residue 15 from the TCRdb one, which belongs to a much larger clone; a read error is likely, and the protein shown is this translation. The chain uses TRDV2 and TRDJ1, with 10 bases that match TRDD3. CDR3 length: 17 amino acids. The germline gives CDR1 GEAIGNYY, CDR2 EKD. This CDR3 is CACDTVDLLGDKGKPIF. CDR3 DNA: TGTGCCTGTGACACCGTCGATCTCCTGGGGGATAAAGGTAAACCCATCTTT.